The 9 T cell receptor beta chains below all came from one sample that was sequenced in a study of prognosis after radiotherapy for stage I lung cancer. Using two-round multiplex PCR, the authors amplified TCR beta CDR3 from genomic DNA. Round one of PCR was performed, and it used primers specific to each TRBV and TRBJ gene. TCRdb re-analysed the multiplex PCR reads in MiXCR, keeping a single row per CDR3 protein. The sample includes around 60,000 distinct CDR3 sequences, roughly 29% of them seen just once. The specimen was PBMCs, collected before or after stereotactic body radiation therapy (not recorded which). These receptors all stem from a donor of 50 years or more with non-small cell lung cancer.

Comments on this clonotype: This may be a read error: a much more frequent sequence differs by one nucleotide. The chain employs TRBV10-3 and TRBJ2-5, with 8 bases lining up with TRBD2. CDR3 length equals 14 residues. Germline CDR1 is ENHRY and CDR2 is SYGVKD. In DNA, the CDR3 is TGTGCCATCAGTTCAAGCGGGGGCCCAGAGATCCAGTACTTC. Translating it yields CAISSSGGPEIQYF.

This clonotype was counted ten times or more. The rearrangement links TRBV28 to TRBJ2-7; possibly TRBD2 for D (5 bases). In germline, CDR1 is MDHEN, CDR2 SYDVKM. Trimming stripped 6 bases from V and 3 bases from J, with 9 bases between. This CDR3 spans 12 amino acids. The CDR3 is CASSYGDYEQYF. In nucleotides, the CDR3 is TGTGCCAGCAGCTACGGGGACTACGAGCAGTACTTC.

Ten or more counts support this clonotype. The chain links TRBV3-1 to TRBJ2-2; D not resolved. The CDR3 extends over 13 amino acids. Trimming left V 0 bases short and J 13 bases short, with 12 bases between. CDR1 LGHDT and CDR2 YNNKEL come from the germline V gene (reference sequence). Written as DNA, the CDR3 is TGTGCCAGCAGCCAAGACGGACGGTGGGGGCTGTTTTTT. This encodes CASSQDGRWGLFF. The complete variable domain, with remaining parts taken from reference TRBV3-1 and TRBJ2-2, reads DTAVSQTPKYLVTQMGNDKSIKCEQNLGHDTMYWYKQDSKKFLKIMFSYNNKELIINETVPNRFSPKSPDKAHLNLHINSLELGDSAVYFCASSQDGRWGLFFGEGSRLTVL.

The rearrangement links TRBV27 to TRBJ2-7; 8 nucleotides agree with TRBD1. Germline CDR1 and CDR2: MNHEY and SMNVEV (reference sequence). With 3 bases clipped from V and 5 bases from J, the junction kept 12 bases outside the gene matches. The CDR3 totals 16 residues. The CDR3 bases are TGTGCCAGCAGTTTGACCACAGGGGGAGGTCTCCACGAGCAGTACTTC. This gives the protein CASSLTTGGGLHEQYF.

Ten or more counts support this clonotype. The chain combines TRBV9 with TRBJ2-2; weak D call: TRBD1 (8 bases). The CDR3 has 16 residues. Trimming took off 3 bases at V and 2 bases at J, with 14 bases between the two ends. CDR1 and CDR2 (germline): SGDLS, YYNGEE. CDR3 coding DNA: TGTGCCAGCAGCGAGGGGGGGACAGGAAACACCGGGGAGCTGTTTTTT. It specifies CASSEGGTGNTGELFF.

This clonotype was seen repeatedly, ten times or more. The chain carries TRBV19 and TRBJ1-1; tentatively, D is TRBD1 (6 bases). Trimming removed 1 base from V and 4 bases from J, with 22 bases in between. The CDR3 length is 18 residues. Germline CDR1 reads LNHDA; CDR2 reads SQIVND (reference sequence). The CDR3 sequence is CASSIGRLTGRWSTEAFF. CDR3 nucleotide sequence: TGTGCCAGTAGTATAGGGCGTTTAACAGGGAGGTGGTCCACTGAAGCTTTCTTT.

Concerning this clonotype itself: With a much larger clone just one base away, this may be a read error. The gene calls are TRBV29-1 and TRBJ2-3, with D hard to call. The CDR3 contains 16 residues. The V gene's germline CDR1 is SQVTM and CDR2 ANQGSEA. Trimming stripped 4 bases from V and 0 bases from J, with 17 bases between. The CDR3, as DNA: TGCAGCGTTGTGTGCCAAGTTGGTGGGAGCACAGATACGCAGTATTTT. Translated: CSVVCQVGGSTDTQYF.

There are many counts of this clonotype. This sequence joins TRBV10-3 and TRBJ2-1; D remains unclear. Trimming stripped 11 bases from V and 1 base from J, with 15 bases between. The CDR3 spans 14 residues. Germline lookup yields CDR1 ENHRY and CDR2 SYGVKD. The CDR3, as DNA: TGTGCCTCCTCCAACAGTGATTCCTACAATGAGCAGTTCTTC. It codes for CASSNSDSYNEQFF.

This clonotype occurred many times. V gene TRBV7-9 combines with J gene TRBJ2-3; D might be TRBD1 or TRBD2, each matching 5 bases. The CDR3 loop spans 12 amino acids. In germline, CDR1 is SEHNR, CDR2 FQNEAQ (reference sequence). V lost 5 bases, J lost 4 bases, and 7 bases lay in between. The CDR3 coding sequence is TGTGCCAGCAGCCCGGGGCCAGATACGCAGTATTTT. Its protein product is CASSPGPDTQYF.